One sample yielded the 20 T cell receptor beta chains listed below, sequenced in a study of T cell responses to AZD1222 COVID-19 vaccine. Assay used: immunoSEQ multiplex PCR; TCRdb lists only in-frame clones, some missing. This table has 83,000 or so clones, around 93% appearing once. The sample consisted of peripheral blood, taken 28 days after the second AZD1222 dose. The receptor set was obtained from an adult who received the AZD1222 COVID-19 vaccine.

This rearrangement joins TRBV14 to TRBJ2-2; D is perhaps TRBD1 (6 bases). Germline V gene lookup returns CDR1 SGHDN and CDR2 FVKESK. The V end lost 1 base, the J end lost 2 bases, and 14 bases lay between the germline ends. This CDR3 is 17 amino acids long. For the CDR3, the DNA is TGTGCCAGCAGCCAAGTGGTGGGGACATTTAACACCGGGGAGCTGTTTTTT. This codes for CASSQVVGTFNTGELFF.

Only one count was recorded for this clone. The chain carries TRBV5-1 and TRBJ2-5, with 11 bases aligning to TRBD1. V was clipped by 0 bases and J by 4 bases; unmatched bases: 5. The CDR3 totals 16 residues. The germline V gene has CDR1 SGHRS and CDR2 YFSETQ. CDR3 loop: CASSLAPGQGGETQYF. The CDR3 DNA follows: TGCGCCAGCAGCTTGGCCCCGGGACAGGGGGGAGAGACCCAGTACTTC. Filled out from reference TRBV5-1 and TRBJ2-5, the complete variable domain reads KAGVTQTPRYLIKTRGQQVTLSCSPISGHRSVSWYQQTPGQGLQFLFEYFSETQRNKGNFPGRFSGRQFSNSRSEMNVSTLELGDSALYLCASSLAPGQGGETQYFGPGTRLLVL.

The rearrangement links TRBV5-5 to TRBJ1-6; 7 bases map to TRBD1. The CDR3 is 16 residues long. V was clipped by 0 bases and J by 5 bases; unmatched bases: 5. From germline, CDR1 is SGHKS and CDR2 YYEKEE (reference sequence). The DNA of the CDR3 is TGTGCCAGCAGCTTGGACAGGGGCCGAAATAATTCACCCCTCCACTTT. It yields the protein CASSLDRGRNNSPLHF.

This chain joins TRBV6-2 or TRBV6-3 and TRBJ2-5, with a tentative D call TRBD2 (6 bases). Trimming took 6 bases from V and 3 from J, leaving 14 bases between them. The germline gives CDR1 MNHEY, CDR2 SVGEGT. The CDR3 loop spans 14 amino acids. CDR3 DNA: TGTGCCAGCAGCCACTGGCCGGGGGAAGAGACCCAGTACTTC. This codes for CASSHWPGEETQYF.

The chain's CDR3 is CASGLTSDRANYGYTF. DNA for the CDR3: TGCGCCAGCGGCCTTACATCGGACAGGGCGAACTATGGCTACACCTTC. The rearrangement joins TRBV5-1 to TRBJ1-2; 8 nucleotides align to TRBD1. This CDR3 has 16 residues. The J segment lost 2 bases and the V segment lost 7 bases, leaving 13 bases of the junction unmatched. CDR1 SGHRS and CDR2 YFSETQ come from the germline V gene.

This clone came up a few times. The V gene is TRBV28, the J gene TRBJ1-4; TRBD1 is a possible D gene (6 bases). Germline lookup yields CDR1 MDHEN and CDR2 SYDVKM. With 6 bases removed from V and 3 bases from J, the gap between germline ends came to 26 bases. The CDR3 extends over 19 amino acids. This CDR3 reads CASRARGRGGRGSNEKLFF. The DNA of the CDR3 is TGTGCCAGCAGGGCGCGGGGCAGGGGAGGAAGAGGGTCTAATGAAAAACTGTTTTTT.

The CDR3 is CASKQGSSSYNEQFF. CDR3 nucleotide sequence: TGTGCCAGCAAACAGGGCTCAAGCTCCTACAATGAGCAGTTCTTC. The chain employs TRBV7-9 and TRBJ2-1, with a tentative D call TRBD1 (6 bases). Per the germline V gene, CDR1 is SEHNR and CDR2 is FQNEAQ (reference sequence). This CDR3 has 15 amino acids. V was shortened by 7 bases and J by 0 bases, with 13 bases between the two germline ends.

The rearrangement joins TRBV5-1 to TRBJ2-1, with TRBD2 matching over 15 bases. The trim removed 6 bases at V and 6 bases at J, leaving 13 bases unmatched. Germline lookup yields CDR1 SGHRS and CDR2 YFSETQ. CDR3 length: 18 amino acids. The CDR3: CASNEGLAGGLPANEQFF. The CDR3 coding sequence is TGCGCCAGCAACGAGGGACTAGCGGGAGGACTCCCTGCCAATGAGCAGTTCTTC. The entire variable domain, with the rest obtained from reference TRBV5-1 and TRBJ2-1, is as follows: KAGVTQTPRYLIKTRGQQVTLSCSPISGHRSVSWYQQTPGQGLQFLFEYFSETQRNKGNFPGRFSGRQFSNSRSEMNVSTLELGDSALYLCASNEGLAGGLPANEQFFGPGTRLTVL.

The genes are TRBV5-1 and TRBJ1-2; the D gene is possibly TRBD1 (6 bases). This CDR3 is built from 15 residues. V lost 7 bases and J lost 0, with 16 bases in between. Per the germline V gene, CDR1 is SGHRS and CDR2 is YFSETQ. CDR3: CASRPMTGPNYGYTF. The CDR3 region has the DNA TGCGCCAGCCGCCCGATGACAGGCCCTAACTATGGCTACACCTTC. The entire variable domain, with the rest obtained from reference TRBV5-1 and TRBJ1-2, is as follows: KAGVTQTPRYLIKTRGQQVTLSCSPISGHRSVSWYQQTPGQGLQFLFEYFSETQRNKGNFPGRFSGRQFSNSRSEMNVSTLELGDSALYLCASRPMTGPNYGYTFGSGTRLTVV.

The chain has TRBV6-5 and TRBJ2-7; 8 bases are shared with TRBD2. In germline, CDR1 is MNHEY, CDR2 SVGAGI. The CDR3 is 12 residues long. The junction had 5 bases not matched to a gene; V was cut back by 6 bases and J by 7 bases. The CDR3: CASSSGRKEQYF. For the CDR3, the DNA is TGTGCCAGCAGCAGCGGGAGAAAAGAGCAGTACTTC.

This chain uses TRBV6-2 or TRBV6-3 with TRBJ2-3, with D possibly being TRBD1 or TRBD2 (5 bases each). Trimming cost V 2 bases and J 4 bases, with 16 bases left between them. CDR1 and CDR2 (germline): MNHEY, SVGEGT. This CDR3 has 16 amino acids. The CDR3 nucleotides read TGTGCCAGCAGTTACCGGGGCGGGCTTGTGGCAGATACGCAGTATTTT. Its protein product is CASSYRGGLVADTQYF.

The chain joins TRBV7-9 to TRBJ1-4; D might be TRBD1 (6 bases). CDR3 length: 15 residues. From germline, CDR1 is SEHNR and CDR2 FQNEAQ (reference sequence). Deletions cut 4 bases from V and 0 bases from J, with 9 bases between. The CDR3 region is CASSYRQATNEKLFF. The DNA for the CDR3 is TGTGCCAGCAGCTATCGACAGGCAACTAATGAAAAACTGTTTTTT.

This clone was seen more than once but under ten times. The chain uses TRBV12-3 or TRBV12-4 and TRBJ2-7; 7 bases agree with TRBD1. The CDR3 has 12 residues. The V gene end was trimmed by 5 bases and the J gene end by 5 bases; junction bases not matched to a gene: 3. CDR3: CASSRQGHEQYF. CDR3 nucleotides: TGTGCCAGCAGTAGACAGGGCCACGAGCAGTACTTC.

V gene TRBV9 combines with J gene TRBJ2-1; D uncertain. In germline, CDR1 is SGDLS, CDR2 YYNGEE. V was trimmed by 7 bases and J by 15 bases, leaving 17 bases between them. The length of the CDR3 is 11 residues. CDR3 residues: CASPPPFDRFF. CDR3 DNA sequence: TGTGCCAGCCCCCCTCCCTTCGATCGGTTCTTC.

The chain uses TRBV4-1 and TRBJ2-1, with D uncertain. Germline values: CDR1 MGHRA, CDR2 YSYEKL. The CDR3 consists of 11 residues. V lost 2 bases and J lost 8, with 4 bases in between. This CDR3 reads CASSQNDEQFF. The CDR3 DNA sequence: TGCGCCAGCAGCCAAAACGATGAGCAGTTCTTC.

The chain has TRBV19 and TRBJ1-5, with 8 nucleotides matching TRBD1. V dropped 3 bases and J dropped 4; count of bases not matched to a gene: 8. The CDR3 runs to 16 residues. CDR1 is LNHDA, CDR2 SQIVND, per germline (reference sequence). The CDR3 here is CASSIDRGRGNQPQHF. Written as DNA, the CDR3 is TGTGCCAGTAGTATTGACAGGGGACGGGGTAATCAGCCCCAGCATTTT.

The V and J genes are TRBV24-1 and TRBJ2-1; 7 bases line up with TRBD2. After removal of 9 bases from V and 9 bases from J, the junction contained 16 bases not matched to a gene. From germline, CDR1 is KGHDR and CDR2 SFDVKD. This CDR3 is built from 15 residues. The CDR3 loop reads CATRATSRESTEQFF. The CDR3 nucleotides read TGTGCCACCCGGGCGACTAGCCGAGAAAGTACTGAGCAGTTCTTC.

The chain is built from TRBV4-1 and TRBJ2-1; 8 bases match TRBD2. The germline gives CDR1 MGHRA, CDR2 YSYEKL. Trimming at V came to 4 bases and at J to 5 bases, leaving 4 bases not matched to a gene. The CDR3 has 14 amino acids. The CDR3 region is CASSLAGRNNEQFF. CDR3 DNA sequence: TGCGCCAGCAGCCTAGCGGGAAGAAACAATGAGCAGTTCTTC.

The gene calls are TRBV15 and TRBJ2-2; TRBD2 matches at 9 bases. CDR1 and CDR2 (germline): LNHNV, YYDKDF (reference sequence). This CDR3 is built from 15 residues. V dropped 8 bases and J dropped 5; count of bases not matched to a gene: 9. The CDR3 reads CATVRSGRPTGELFF. CDR3 nucleotides: TGTGCCACCGTTAGAAGCGGGAGGCCAACCGGGGAGCTGTTTTTT.

V usage is TRBV5-1 and J usage is TRBJ2-1; 11 nucleotides line up with TRBD2. From germline, CDR1 is SGHRS and CDR2 YFSETQ. V lost 0 bases and J lost 10; bases outside the gene matches: 6. There are 15 residues in the CDR3. The chain's CDR3 is CASSLELAGDGEQFF. The CDR3 DNA reads as TGCGCCAGCAGCTTGGAACTAGCGGGAGATGGAGAGCAGTTCTTC.